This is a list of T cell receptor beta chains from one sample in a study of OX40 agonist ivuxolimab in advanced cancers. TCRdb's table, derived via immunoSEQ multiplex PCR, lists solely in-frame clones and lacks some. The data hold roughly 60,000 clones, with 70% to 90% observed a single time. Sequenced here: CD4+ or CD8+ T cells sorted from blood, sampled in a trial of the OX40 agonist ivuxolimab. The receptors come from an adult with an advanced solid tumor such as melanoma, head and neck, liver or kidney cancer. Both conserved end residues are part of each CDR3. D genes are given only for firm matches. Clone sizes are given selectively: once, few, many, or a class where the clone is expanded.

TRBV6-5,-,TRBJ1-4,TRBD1,TGTGCCAGCAGATTAACTTCAGGGGGACGGGTGTTTTTT,CASRLTSGGRVFF
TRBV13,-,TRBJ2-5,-,TGTGCCAGCAGCTTAGTGGGACATGAAGAGACCCAGTACTTC,CASSLVGHEETQYF
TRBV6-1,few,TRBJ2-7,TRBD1,TGTGCCAGCAGCCTAATGGACAGGGACGAGCAGTACTTC,CASSLMDRDEQYF
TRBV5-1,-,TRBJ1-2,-,TGCGCCAGCAGCTTGGGGGCAGGGGTAGGTGGCTACACCTTC,CASSLGAGVGGYTF
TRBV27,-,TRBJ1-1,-,TGTGCCAGCAGTTTGGCAGGGCCCCCCTGGAGCACTGAAGCTTTCTTT,CASSLAGPPWSTEAFF
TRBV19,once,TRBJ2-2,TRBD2,TGTGCCAGTAGTATCCTAGCGGGAGGCCCTGACACCGGGGAGCTGTTTTTT,CASSILAGGPDTGELFF
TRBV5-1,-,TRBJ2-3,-,TGCGCCAGCAGCCGCCTCGCGGGGAATCTCTATGGCGATACGCAGTATTTT,CASSRLAGNLYGDTQYF
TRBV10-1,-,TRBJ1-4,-,TGCGCCAGCAGGCGGCTGGGGCGAGGCAATAATGAAAAACTGTTTTTT,CASRRLGRGNNEKLFF
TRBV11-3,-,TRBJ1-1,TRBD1,TGTGCCAGCAGCTCAGGACAGGGGGCCGGTAACACTGAAGCTTTCTTT,CASSSGQGAGNTEAFF
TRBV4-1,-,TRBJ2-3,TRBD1,TGCGCCAGCAGCCAAGAATCGAGACAGGGGATTATCGATACGCAGTATTTT,CASSQESRQGIIDTQYF
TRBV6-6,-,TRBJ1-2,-,TGTGCCAGCAGTTACTCGAAAGGGGACGGCTATGGCTACACCTTC,CASSYSKGDGYGYTF
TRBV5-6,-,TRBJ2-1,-,TGTGCCAGCAGTTTTGGCCTGGATGAGCAGTTCTTC,CASSFGLDEQFF
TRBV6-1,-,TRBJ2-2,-,TGTGCCAGTTTACAGGGGAACACCGGGGAGCTGTTTTTT,CASLQGNTGELFF
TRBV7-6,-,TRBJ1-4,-,TGTGCCAGCAGCTTGGTTATAGGGGGAGCAACTAATGAAAAACTGTTTTTT,CASSLVIGGATNEKLFF
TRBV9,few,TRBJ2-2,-,TGTGCCAGCAGCGTAGCCGGGAGTTCTTCCGGGGAGCTGTTTTTT,CASSVAGSSSGELFF
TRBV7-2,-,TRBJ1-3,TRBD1,TGTGCCAGCAGCTGGCCGGACAGGGGGCTAAACACCATATATTTT,CASSWPDRGLNTIYF
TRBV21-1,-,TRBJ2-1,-,TGTGCCAGCAGGAGCGGGAATGAGCAGTTCTTC,CASRSGNEQFF
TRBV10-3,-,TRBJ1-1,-,TGTGCCATCAGCATCAGACAGAACACTGAAGCTTTCTTT,CAISIRQNTEAFF
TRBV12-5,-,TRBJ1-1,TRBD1,TGTGCTAGTGGTACCGGGACAGGGAGCGGCACTGAAGCTTTCTTT,CASGTGTGSGTEAFF
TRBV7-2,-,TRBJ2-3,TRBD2,TGTGCCAGCAGCTCCCCCAGGCGAGCGGGAGTAATGAGGACAGATACGCAGTATTTT,CASSSPRRAGVMRTDTQYF
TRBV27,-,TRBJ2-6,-,TGTGCCAGCAGCTTGGGGTCTGGGGCCAACGTCCTGACTTTC,CASSLGSGANVLTF
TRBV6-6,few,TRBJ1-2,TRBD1,TGTGCCAGTACACGACAGGGGAATGGCTACACCTTC,CASTRQGNGYTF
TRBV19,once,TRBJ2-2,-,TGTGCCAGTAGTACTAGGGCCGGGGAGCTGTTTTTT,CASSTRAGELFF
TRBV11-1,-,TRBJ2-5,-,TGTGCCAGCAGCTTATTTTCTCTAGAGACCCAGTACTTC,CASSLFSLETQYF
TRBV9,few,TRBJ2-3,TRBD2,TGTGCCAGCAGCACAGGACTAGCGGTGGGGGCGGATACGCAGTATTTT,CASSTGLAVGADTQYF
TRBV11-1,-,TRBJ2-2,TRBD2,TGTGCCAGCAGCTTTCAGACTAGCGAGACCGGGGAGCTGTTTTTT,CASSFQTSETGELFF
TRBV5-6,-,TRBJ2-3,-,TGTGCCAGCAGCCTCCAGGGGAGCACAGATACGCAGTATTTT,CASSLQGSTDTQYF
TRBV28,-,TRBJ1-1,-,TGTGCCAGCAGCTCCGGTGGATCGCCTACTGAAGCTTTCTTT,CASSSGGSPTEAFF
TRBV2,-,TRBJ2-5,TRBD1,TGTGCCAGCAGTGAACAGGGGGCGAGGGGAGAGACCCAGTACTTC,CASSEQGARGETQYF
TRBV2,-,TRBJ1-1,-,TGTGCCAGCAGCCGACAAGGGGATGAAGCTTTCTTT,CASSRQGDEAFF
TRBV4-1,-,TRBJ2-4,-,TGCGCCAGCAGCCCTGGTACCAAAAACATTCAGTACTTC,CASSPGTKNIQYF
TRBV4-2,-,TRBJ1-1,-,TGTGCCAGCAGCCGCCCTATGGACACTGAAGCTTTCTTT,CASSRPMDTEAFF
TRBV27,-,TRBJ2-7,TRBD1,TGTGCCAGCAGCCTACAGGGGCCATTGAACGAGCAGTACTTC,CASSLQGPLNEQYF
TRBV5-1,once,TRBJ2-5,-,TGCGCCAGCAGCGCACCCGGGACCCAAGAGACCCAGTACTTC,CASSAPGTQETQYF
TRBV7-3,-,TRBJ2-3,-,TGTGCCAGCAGCCGGTATCGCAGGGAGGCAGATACGCAGTATTTT,CASSRYRREADTQYF
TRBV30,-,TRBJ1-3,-,TGTGCCTGGAGGTCGGGCTCTGGAAACACCATATATTTT,CAWRSGSGNTIYF
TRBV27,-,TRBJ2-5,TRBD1,TGTGCCAGCAGTCCCCAAACAGGGGGCATAAAAGAGACCCAGTACTTC,CASSPQTGGIKETQYF
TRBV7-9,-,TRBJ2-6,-,TGTGCCAGTACCAACTCTGGGGCCAACGTCCTGACTTTC,CASTNSGANVLTF
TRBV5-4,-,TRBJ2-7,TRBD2,TGTGCCACCGGGACTAGCGGGACCTACGAGCAGTACTTC,CATGTSGTYEQYF
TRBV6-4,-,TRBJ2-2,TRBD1,TGTGCCAGCAGTGACTCGGGACAGGGAAACACCGGGGAGCTGTTTTTT,CASSDSGQGNTGELFF
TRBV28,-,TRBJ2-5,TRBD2,TGTGCCAGCAGCAACGTCCTAGCGGGAGGAGGAGAGACCCAGTACTTC,CASSNVLAGGGETQYF
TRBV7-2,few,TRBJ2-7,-,TGTGCCAGCAGCTTAGTTGGCGTGCGAGAGCAGTACTTC,CASSLVGVREQYF
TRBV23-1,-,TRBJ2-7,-,TGCGCCAGCAGCCAGGTAGGCTGGGAACTGAGCTCCTACGAGCAGTACTTC,CASSQVGWELSSYEQYF
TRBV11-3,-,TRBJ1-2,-,TGTGCCAGCAGCTCCGGACTCGCTAACTATGGCTACACCTTC,CASSSGLANYGYTF
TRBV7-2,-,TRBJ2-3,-,TGTGCCAGCAGCTTAGCGAAGGGGATCACAGATACGCAGTATTTT,CASSLAKGITDTQYF
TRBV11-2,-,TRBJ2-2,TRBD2,TGTGCCAGCGGCCCACGGACTAGCGGGGAGCTGTTTTTT,CASGPRTSGELFF
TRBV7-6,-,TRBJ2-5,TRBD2,TGTGCCAGCAGCTTGGGACTAGCGATGGAGACCCAGTACTTC,CASSLGLAMETQYF
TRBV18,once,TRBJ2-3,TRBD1,TGTGCCAGCCGGGACCGGGACAGGGGCACAGATACGCAGTATTTT,CASRDRDRGTDTQYF
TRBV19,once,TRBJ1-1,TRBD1,TGTGCCAGTAGTCCAATCTCAGACAGGGGGACTGAAGCTTTCTTT,CASSPISDRGTEAFF
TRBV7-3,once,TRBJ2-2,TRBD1,TGTGCCAGCAGCTTAAACCCTCCAGGGGGAAACACCGGGGAGCTGTTTTTT,CASSLNPPGGNTGELFF
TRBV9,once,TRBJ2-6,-,TGTGCCAGCAGCCCGCGTGTCGGGGCCAACGTCCTGACTTTC,CASSPRVGANVLTF
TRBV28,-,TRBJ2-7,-,TGTGCCACCCGTCCAGGGAGCTCCTACGAGCAGTACTTC,CATRPGSSYEQYF
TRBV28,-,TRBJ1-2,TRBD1,TGTGCCAGCAGTTTACGGGACAGGGATCTCTATGGCTACACCTTC,CASSLRDRDLYGYTF
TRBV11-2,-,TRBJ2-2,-,TGTGCCAGCAGCTTAGTAGACGGGAGTAACACCGGGGAGCTGTTTTTT,CASSLVDGSNTGELFF
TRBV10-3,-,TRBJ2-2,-,TGTGCCATCAGGGAAGGACTCTACACCGGGGAGCTGTTTTTT,CAIREGLYTGELFF
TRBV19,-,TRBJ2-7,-,TGTGCCAGTAGTTCCCGGGCAGGGGCCGAGCAGTACTTC,CASSSRAGAEQYF
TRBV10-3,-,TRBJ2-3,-,TGTGCCATCAGTGACGGGATTGGGCTTGGCACAGATACGCAGTATTTT,CAISDGIGLGTDTQYF